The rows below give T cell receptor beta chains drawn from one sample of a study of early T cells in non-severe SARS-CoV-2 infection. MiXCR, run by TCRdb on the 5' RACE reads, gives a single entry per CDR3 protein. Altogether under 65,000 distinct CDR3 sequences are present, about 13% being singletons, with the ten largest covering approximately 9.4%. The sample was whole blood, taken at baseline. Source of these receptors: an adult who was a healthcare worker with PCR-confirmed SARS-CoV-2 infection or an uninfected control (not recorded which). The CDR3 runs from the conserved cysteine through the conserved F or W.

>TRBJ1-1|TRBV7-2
CASSLGGRVGAFF
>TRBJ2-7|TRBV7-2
CASSLLLAGSYEQYF
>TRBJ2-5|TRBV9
CASSAPQETQYF
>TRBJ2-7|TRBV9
CASSPSRGSYEQYF
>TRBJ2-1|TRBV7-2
CASSPRLAGVGNEQFF
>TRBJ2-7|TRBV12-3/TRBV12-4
CASSLAGGHYEQYF
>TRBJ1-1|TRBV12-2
CASRLGRGCRPNTEAFF
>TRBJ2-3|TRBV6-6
CASSYSGSTDTQYF
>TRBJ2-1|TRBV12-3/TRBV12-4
CASTPSWEGEQFF
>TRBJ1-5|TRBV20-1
CSARDRAYSNQPQHF
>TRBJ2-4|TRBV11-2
CASSSPGAGDIQYF
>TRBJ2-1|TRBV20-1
CSHRAGGPHNEQFF
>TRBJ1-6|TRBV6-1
CASSEDYNSPLHF
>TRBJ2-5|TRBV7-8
CASSWTSGYQETQYF
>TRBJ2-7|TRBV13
CASSLGLATSYEQYF
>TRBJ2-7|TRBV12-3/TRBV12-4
CASSGSGTSGYEQYF
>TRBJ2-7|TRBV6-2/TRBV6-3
CASSPLRGQGMIVTYEQYF
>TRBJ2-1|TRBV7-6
CASSLVRGPSGNNEQFF
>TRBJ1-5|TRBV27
CASSLGGAQPQHF
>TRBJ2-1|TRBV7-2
CASSPPAGGPHNEQFF
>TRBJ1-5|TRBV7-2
CASSLAGTENQPQHF
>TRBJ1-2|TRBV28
CVSSLGTGVYGYTF
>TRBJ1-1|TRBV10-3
CAIGSTGRLAEAFF
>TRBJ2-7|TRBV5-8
CASSFSRGEQYF
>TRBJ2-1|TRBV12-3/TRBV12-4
CASSSAGGVGEQFF
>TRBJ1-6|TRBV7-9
CASSPDSHNSPLHF
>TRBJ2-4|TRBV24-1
CATSRPVRENIQYF